These 4 T cell receptor beta chains share one sample of origin, sequenced in a study of neoadjuvant anti-PD-1 for oral cavity cancer. Time point given: after neoadjuvant nivolumab, at surgical resection. Clones were sequenced by immunoSEQ multiplex PCR, and TCRdb holds only the in-frame ones, with some missing. Of roughly 32,000 clones detected, about 80% appear once; the ten largest clones hold nearly 3.5%. The input for sequencing was PBMCs, taken after nivolumab (anti-PD-1) treatment. These receptors came from a person between 40 and 85 years old with oral cavity squamous cell carcinoma.

The CDR3 here is CASSESGGFYNEQFF. Written as DNA, the CDR3 is TGCGCCAGCAGTGAGTCGGGGGGCTTCTACAATGAGCAGTTCTTC. The chain combines TRBV10-1 with TRBJ2-1; tentatively, D is TRBD1 or TRBD2 (6 bases each). CDR1 and CDR2 (germline): WNHNN, SYGVQD (reference sequence). The CDR3 spans 15 residues. With 0 bases removed from V and 3 bases from J, the gap between germline ends came to 9 bases.

This rearrangement joins TRBV10-2 to TRBJ1-2, with D perhaps TRBD1 (5 bases). Germline V gives CDR1 WSHSY, CDR2 SAAADI. V shed 5 bases and J shed 2 bases, with 9 bases lying between them. This CDR3 has 13 residues. CDR3 sequence (DNA): TGCGCCAGCAGTCCCCAGGGAAACTATGGCTACACCTTC. Residues: CASSPQGNYGYTF.

This chain links TRBV11-2 with TRBJ2-7; D is ambiguous. V lost 8 bases, J lost 1 base, and 9 bases lay in between. Germline CDR1 is SGHAT and CDR2 is FQNNGV. CDR3 length: 12 amino acids. CDR3 coding DNA: TGTGCCAGCGGGCAGAAGTCCTACGAGCAGTACTTC. Translation: CASGQKSYEQYF.

V is TRBV6-6 and J is TRBJ1-2, with a tentative D call TRBD1 (5 bases). Germline V lookup: CDR1 MNHNY, CDR2 SVGAGI (reference sequence). Deletions cut 2 bases from V and 8 bases from J, with 12 bases between. The CDR3 has 13 amino acids. In DNA form, the CDR3 reads TGTGCCAGCAGTTACGTCGAGGGGAACGGCTACACCTTC. Its translation is CASSYVEGNGYTF.